This entry features one TCR beta chain sequence. This entry comes from a study of blood T cells in healthy people across ages. Donation came from healthy Caucasian individuals in Russia who were aged about 6 to 100. Per sample, at least 6 micrograms of total RNA were extracted. A second PCR of roughly 7 to 11 cycles used a sample-barcoded 5' primer and a J-beta primer mix. A single record per CDR3 protein comes from TCRdb applying MiXCR to the 5' RACE reads. This sample yields 800,000 to 950,000 distinct CDR3 sequences, of which about 27% are seen a single time; more than 8.5% belongs to the top ten. V was cut by 6 bases and J by 3 bases, with 18 bases left in between. The CDR3 length is 16 residues. The germline V gene encodes CDR1 KGHSH and CDR2 LQKENI. This same sample was also taken into another study, of T cells of mothers and their children.

This clonotype originated in a woman aged 40 to 50 in good health. Sequencing was done on a sample of blood. The rearrangement uses TRBV18 and TRBJ1-3; a possible D gene is TRBD1 (6 bases). In DNA, the CDR3 is TGTGCCAGCTCGCCCGACAGGCCCTCCTATGGAAACACCATATATTTT. Amino acid sequence: CASSPDRPSYGNTIYF.